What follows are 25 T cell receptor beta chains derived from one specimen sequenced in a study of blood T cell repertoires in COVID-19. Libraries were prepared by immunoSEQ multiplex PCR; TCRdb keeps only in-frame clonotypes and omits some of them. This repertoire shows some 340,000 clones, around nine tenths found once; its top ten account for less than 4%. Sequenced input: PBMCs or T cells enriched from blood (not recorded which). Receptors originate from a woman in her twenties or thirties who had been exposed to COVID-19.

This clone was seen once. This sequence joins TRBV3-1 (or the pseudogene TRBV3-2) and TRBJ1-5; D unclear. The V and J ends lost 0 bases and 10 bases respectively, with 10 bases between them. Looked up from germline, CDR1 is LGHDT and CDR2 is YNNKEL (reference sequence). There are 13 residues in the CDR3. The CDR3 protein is CASSQDSYSPQHF. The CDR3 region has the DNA TGTGCCAGCAGCCAAGATTCCTATTCTCCCCAGCATTTT.

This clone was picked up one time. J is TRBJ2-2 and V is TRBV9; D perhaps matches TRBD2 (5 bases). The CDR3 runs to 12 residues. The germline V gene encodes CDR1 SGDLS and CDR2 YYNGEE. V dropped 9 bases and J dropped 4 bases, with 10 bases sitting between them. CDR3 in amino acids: CATQRGTGELFF. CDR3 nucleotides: TGTGCCACCCAACGGGGCACCGGGGAGCTGTTTTTT.

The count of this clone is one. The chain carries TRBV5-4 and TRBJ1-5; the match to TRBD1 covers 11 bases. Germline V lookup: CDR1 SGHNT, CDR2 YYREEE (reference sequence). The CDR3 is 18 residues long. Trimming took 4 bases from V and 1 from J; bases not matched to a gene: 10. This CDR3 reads CASSDWTGGKGSNQPQHF. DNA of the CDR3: TGTGCCAGCAGCGACTGGACAGGGGGCAAAGGAAGCAATCAGCCCCAGCATTTT.

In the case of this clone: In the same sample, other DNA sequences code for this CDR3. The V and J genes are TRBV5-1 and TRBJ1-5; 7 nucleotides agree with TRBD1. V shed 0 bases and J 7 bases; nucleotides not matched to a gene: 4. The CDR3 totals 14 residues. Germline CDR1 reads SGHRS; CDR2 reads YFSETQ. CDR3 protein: CASSLAGGNQPQHF. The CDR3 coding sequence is TGCGCCAGCAGCTTGGCAGGGGGAAACCAGCCCCAGCATTTT.

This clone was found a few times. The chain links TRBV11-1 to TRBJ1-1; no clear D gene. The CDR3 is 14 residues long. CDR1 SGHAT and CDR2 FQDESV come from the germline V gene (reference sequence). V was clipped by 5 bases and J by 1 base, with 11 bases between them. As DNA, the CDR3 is TGTGCCAGCAGCGTCCTCCCAGGGAACACTGAAGCTTTCTTT. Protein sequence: CASSVLPGNTEAFF.

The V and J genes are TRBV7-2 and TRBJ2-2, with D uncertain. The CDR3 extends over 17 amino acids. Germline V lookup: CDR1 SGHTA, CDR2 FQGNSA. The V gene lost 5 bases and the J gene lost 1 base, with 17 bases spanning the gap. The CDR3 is CASSPAKPFLNTGELFF. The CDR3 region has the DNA TGTGCCAGCAGCCCCGCGAAACCCTTCCTGAACACCGGGGAGCTGTTTTTT.

CDR3 nucleotide sequence: TGTGCCAGCAGTTACTCTAATGAGGGCTACGAGCAGTACTTC. Protein product: CASSYSNEGYEQYF. The chain links TRBV6-5 to TRBJ2-7; D may be TRBD2 (5 bases). The CDR3 is 14 residues long. Germline values: CDR1 MNHEY, CDR2 SVGAGI. The ends were cut back, 0 bases at V and 3 bases at J, with 9 bases in the middle.

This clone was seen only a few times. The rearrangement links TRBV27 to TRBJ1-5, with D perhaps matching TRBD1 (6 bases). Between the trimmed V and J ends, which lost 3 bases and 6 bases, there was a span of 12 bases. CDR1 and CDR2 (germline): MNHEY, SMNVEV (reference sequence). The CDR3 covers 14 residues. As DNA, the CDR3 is TGTGCCAGCAGTTTCCAACAGGGAAGTCAGCCCCAGCATTTT. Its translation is CASSFQQGSQPQHF.

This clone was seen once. The CDR3 DNA reads as TGTGCCAGCAGCGTAGCGGGGGGCCCTAAAGAGACCCAGTACTTC. Amino acids: CASSVAGGPKETQYF. V and J are TRBV9 and TRBJ2-5; D is perhaps TRBD2 (7 bases). The CDR3 is 15 residues long. Between the trimmed V and J ends, which lost 0 bases and 3 bases, there was a span of 12 bases. Germline CDR1 and CDR2: SGDLS and YYNGEE.

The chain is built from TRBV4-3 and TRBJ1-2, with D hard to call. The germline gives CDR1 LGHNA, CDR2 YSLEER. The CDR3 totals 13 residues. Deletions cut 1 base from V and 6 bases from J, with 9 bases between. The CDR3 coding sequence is TGCGCCAGCAGCCAAGGGAGGGAGGATGGCTACACCTTC. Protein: CASSQGREDGYTF.

In DNA, the CDR3 is TGTGCCAGCAGCGTAGTCCAGGTTATCACCTCCTACAATGAGCAGTTCTTC. Translating gives CASSVVQVITSYNEQFF. The V call is TRBV9, the J call TRBJ2-1; D gene uncertain. There are 17 residues in the CDR3. The germline V gene has CDR1 SGDLS and CDR2 YYNGEE. V was trimmed by 0 bases and J by 0 bases, leaving 13 bases between them.

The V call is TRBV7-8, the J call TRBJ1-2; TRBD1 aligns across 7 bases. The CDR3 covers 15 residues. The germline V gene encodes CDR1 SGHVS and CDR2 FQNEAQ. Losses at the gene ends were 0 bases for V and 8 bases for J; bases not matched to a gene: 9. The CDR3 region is CASSLAHRQGGGYTF. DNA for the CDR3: TGTGCCAGCAGCTTAGCTCACCGACAGGGCGGCGGCTACACCTTC.

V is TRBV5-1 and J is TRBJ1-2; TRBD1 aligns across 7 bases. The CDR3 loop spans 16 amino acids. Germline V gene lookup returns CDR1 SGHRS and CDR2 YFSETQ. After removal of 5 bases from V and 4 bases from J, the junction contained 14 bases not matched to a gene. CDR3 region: CASRYAYRGWTYGYTF. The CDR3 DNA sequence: TGCGCCAGCAGGTACGCATACAGGGGATGGACCTATGGCTACACCTTC.

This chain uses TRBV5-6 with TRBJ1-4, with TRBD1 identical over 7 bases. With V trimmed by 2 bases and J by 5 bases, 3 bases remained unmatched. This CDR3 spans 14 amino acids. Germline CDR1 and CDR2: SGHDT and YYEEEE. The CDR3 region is CASSFEGANEKLFF. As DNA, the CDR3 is TGTGCCAGCAGCTTCGAGGGGGCAAATGAAAAACTGTTTTTT.

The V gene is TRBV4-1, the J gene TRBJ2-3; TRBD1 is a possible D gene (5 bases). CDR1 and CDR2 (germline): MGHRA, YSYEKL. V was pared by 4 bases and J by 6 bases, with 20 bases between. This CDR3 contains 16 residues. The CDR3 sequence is CASSPRWQGLRDTQYF. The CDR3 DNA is TGCGCCAGCAGCCCCCGGTGGCAGGGCCTTAGGGATACGCAGTATTTT.

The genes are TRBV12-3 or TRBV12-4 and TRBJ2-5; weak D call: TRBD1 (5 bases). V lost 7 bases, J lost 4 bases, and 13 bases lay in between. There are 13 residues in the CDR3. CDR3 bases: TGTGCCAGCACCTGGGGCGTAGGAGAGACCCAGTACTTC. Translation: CASTWGVGETQYF.

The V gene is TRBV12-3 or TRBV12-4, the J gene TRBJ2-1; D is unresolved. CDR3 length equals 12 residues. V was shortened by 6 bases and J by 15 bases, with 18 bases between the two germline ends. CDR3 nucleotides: TGTGCCAGCAGAAACCTGACTCGGATTATGTTCTTC. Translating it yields CASRNLTRIMFF.

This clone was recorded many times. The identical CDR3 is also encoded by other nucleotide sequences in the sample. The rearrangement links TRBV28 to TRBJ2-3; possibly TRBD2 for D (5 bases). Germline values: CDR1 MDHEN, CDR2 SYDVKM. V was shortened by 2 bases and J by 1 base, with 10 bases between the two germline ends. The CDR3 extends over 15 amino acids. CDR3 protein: CASSLAGSGTDTQYF. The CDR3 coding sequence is TGTGCCAGCAGTTTAGCGGGCAGCGGCACAGATACGCAGTATTTT.

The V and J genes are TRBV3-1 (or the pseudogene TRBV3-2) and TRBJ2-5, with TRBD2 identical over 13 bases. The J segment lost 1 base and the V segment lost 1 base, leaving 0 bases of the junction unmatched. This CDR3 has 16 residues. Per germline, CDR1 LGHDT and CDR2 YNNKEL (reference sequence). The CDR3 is CASSQGLAGGQETQYF. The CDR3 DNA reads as TGTGCCAGCAGCCAAGGACTAGCGGGGGGCCAAGAGACCCAGTACTTC.

The CDR3 DNA follows: TGTGCCACCGGGTCCGGGGGGGAGCTGTTTTTT. Translating it yields CATGSGGELFF. J is TRBJ2-2 and V is TRBV9; no definite D call. V lost 9 bases and J 8 bases, leaving 11 bases between the germline ends. This CDR3 is built from 11 residues. Germline lookup yields CDR1 SGDLS and CDR2 YYNGEE.

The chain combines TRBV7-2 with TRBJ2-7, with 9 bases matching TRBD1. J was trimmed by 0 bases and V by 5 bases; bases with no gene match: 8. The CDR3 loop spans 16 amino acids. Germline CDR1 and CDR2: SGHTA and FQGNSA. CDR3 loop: CASSRGGTGSSYEQYF. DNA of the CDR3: TGTGCCAGCAGCAGGGGGGGGACAGGGAGCTCCTACGAGCAGTACTTC. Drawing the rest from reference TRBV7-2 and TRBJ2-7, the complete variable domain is GAGVSQSPSNKVTEKGKDVELRCDPISGHTALYWYRQSLGQGLEFLIYFQGNSAPDKSGLPSDRFSAERTGGSVSTLTIQRTQQEDSAVYLCASSRGGTGSSYEQYFGPGTRLTVT.

CDR3 region: CASSLGGQSYNEQFF. For the CDR3, the DNA is TGTGCCAGCAGCTTAGGCGGCCAATCCTACAATGAGCAGTTCTTC. The V gene is TRBV11-3, the J gene TRBJ2-1; D is unclear. Germline CDR1 and CDR2: SGHNT and YENEEA. V was cut by 1 base and J by 1 base, with 8 bases left in between. The CDR3 is 15 residues long. Using reference TRBV11-3 and TRBJ2-1 for the parts outside the CDR3, the full variable domain is EAGVVQSPRYKIIEKKQPVAFWCNPISGHNTLYWYLQNLGQGPELLIRYENEEAVDDSQLPKDRFSAERLKGVDSTLKIQPAELGDSAVYLCASSLGGQSYNEQFFGPGTRLTVL.

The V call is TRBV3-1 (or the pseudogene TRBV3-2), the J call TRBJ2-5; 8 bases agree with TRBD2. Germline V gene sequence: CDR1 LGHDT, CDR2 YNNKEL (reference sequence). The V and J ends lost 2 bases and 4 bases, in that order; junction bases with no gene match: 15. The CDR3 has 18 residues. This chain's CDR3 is CASSQWGGGLAGGETQYF. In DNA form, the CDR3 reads TGTGCCAGCAGCCAATGGGGGGGAGGGCTAGCGGGTGGAGAGACCCAGTACTTC.

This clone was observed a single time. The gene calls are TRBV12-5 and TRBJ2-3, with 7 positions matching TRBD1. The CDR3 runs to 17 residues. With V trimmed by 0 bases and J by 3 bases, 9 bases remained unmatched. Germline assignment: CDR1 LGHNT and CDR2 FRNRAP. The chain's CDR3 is CASGLVRGRGFTDTQYF. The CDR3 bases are TGTGCTAGTGGTTTGGTCCGTGGCAGGGGGTTTACAGATACGCAGTATTTT. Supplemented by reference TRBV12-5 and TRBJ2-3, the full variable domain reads DARVTQTPRHKVTEMGQEVTMRCQPILGHNTVFWYRQTMMQGLELLAYFRNRAPLDDSGMPKDRFSAEMPDATLATLKIQPSEPRDSAVYFCASGLVRGRGFTDTQYFGPGTRLTVL.

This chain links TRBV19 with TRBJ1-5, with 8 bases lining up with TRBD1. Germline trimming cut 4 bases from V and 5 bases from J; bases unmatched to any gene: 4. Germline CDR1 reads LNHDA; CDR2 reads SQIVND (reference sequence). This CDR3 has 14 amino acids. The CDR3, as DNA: TGTGCCAGTAGTAGCGGACAGGGATATCAGCCCCAGCATTTT. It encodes CASSSGQGYQPQHF.